A single sample is the source of the 4 T cell receptor beta chains below, sequenced in a study of T cell repertoires in cytomegalovirus infection. TCRdb used MiXCR to reprocess the reads, holding one entry per CDR3 protein. Among more than 200,000 distinct CDR3 sequences listed, approximately 8.3% were seen once. The sequencing input was PBMCs. These receptor sequences come from a human donor in good health (CMV status not recorded). Some clones in this sample may be carry-over from other donors' samples.

This clonotype was recorded many times. This chain uses TRBV11-2 with TRBJ2-7, with 7 bases that match TRBD2. Germline CDR1 and CDR2: SGHAT and FQNNGV. The CDR3 runs to 15 residues. V lost 5 bases, J lost 0 bases, and 7 bases stayed unmatched. The chain's CDR3 is CASSRVGGSSYEQYF. The CDR3 nucleotides are TGTGCCAGCAGCCGGGTGGGGGGGTCCTCCTACGAGCAGTACTTC.

This clonotype was observed many times. The chain is built from TRBV7-2 and TRBJ1-1; D may be TRBD1 (5 bases). This CDR3 has 17 amino acids. Germline V gives CDR1 SGHTA, CDR2 FQGNSA. The ends were cut back, 5 bases at V and 2 bases at J, with 21 bases in the middle. CDR3 nucleotide sequence: TGTGCCAGCAGCCGCGCAGGGTCCTTTCCTCTCAACACTGAAGCTTTCTTT. This sequence encodes CASSRAGSFPLNTEAFF.

This clonotype was counted a few times. The chain couples TRBV6-5 to TRBJ2-2, with 7 bases fitting TRBD1. J was trimmed by 5 bases and V by 0 bases; bases with no gene match: 3. The CDR3 is 15 amino acids. Germline V lookup: CDR1 MNHEY, CDR2 SVGAGI. This CDR3 reads CASSYSRGRTGELFF. The CDR3, as DNA: TGTGCCAGCAGTTACTCCAGGGGGAGAACCGGGGAGCTGTTTTTT.

This clonotype has at least ten counts. The chain recombines TRBV12-3 or TRBV12-4 with TRBJ2-7, with D unresolved. This CDR3 spans 13 amino acids. V was trimmed by 3 bases and J by 3 bases, leaving 9 bases between them. The CDR3 region is CASSFQLIYEQYF. The CDR3 nucleotides are TGTGCCAGCAGTTTTCAGCTGATCTACGAGCAGTACTTC.